This is a list of T cell receptor beta chains from one sample in a study of blood T cell repertoires in COVID-19. Some clones are missing from TCRdb's copy, which holds only in-frame ones; the method was immunoSEQ multiplex PCR. Of approximately 360,000 clones in the sample, 90% were seen once. Sequencing input: peripheral blood. These receptors were collected from a man between 18 and 29 years old with active or convalescent COVID-19. The CDR3 runs from the conserved cysteine through the conserved F or W. D genes are given only for firm matches. Some rows mark clone size as missing; the rest say once, few, many or name a class of expanded clone.

J gene	V gene	clone size	D gene	CDR3 protein	CDR3 DNA
TRBJ2-7	TRBV4-2	NA	TRBD2	CASSQPSGRYEQYF	TGTGCCAGCAGCCAACCTAGCGGGAGGTACGAGCAGTACTTC
TRBJ2-1	TRBV2	NA	TRBD2	CASSEGSMGLAPYNEQFF	TGTGCCAGCAGTGAAGGGAGTATGGGACTAGCGCCCTACAATGAGCAGTTCTTC
TRBJ2-5	TRBV28	once	TRBD1	CASSLSPHSGTAHMTQYF	TGTGCCAGCAGTTTATCCCCGCACTCCGGGACAGCCCATATGACCCAGTACTTC
TRBJ2-2	TRBV19	few	NA	CASLTWGDTGELFF	TGTGCCAGCCTGACCTGGGGGGACACCGGGGAGCTGTTTTTT
TRBJ1-5	TRBV14	once	NA	CASSPWGGYSNQPQHF	TGTGCCAGCAGCCCCTGGGGGGGCTATAGCAATCAGCCCCAGCATTTT
TRBJ1-2	TRBV6-6	NA	TRBD1	CASSSSRDRAGYTF	TGTGCCAGCAGTTCTTCCCGGGACAGGGCTGGCTACACCTTC
TRBJ2-1	TRBV4-1	NA	TRBD2	CASSQEGLVNEQFF	TGCGCCAGCAGCCAAGAGGGACTAGTCAATGAGCAGTTCTTC
TRBJ1-2	TRBV6-2/TRBV6-3	NA	NA	CASSYNGNYGYTF	TGTGCCAGCAGTTATAACGGTAACTATGGCTACACCTTC
TRBJ1-5	TRBV7-6	NA	NA	CASSLNPGISNQPQHF	TGTGCCAGCAGCCTTAATCCGGGGATTAGCAATCAGCCCCAGCATTTT
TRBJ1-1	TRBV5-1	NA	NA	CASSLLRPGGGNTEAFF	TGCGCCAGCAGCCTACTCCGCCCTGGTGGAGGAAACACTGAAGCTTTCTTT
TRBJ2-1	TRBV2	NA	TRBD1	CASSRDPLDRGPYNEQFF	TGTGCCAGCAGTCGGGATCCTTTGGACAGGGGTCCCTACAATGAGCAGTTCTTC
TRBJ1-2	TRBV24-1	NA	TRBD1	CATSDAGQGNYGYTF	TGTGCCACCAGTGATGCGGGACAGGGCAACTATGGCTACACCTTC
TRBJ1-1	TRBV4-3	NA	TRBD1	CASSPGTGANTEAFF	TGCGCCAGCAGCCCAGGGACAGGGGCGAACACTGAAGCTTTCTTT
TRBJ2-3	TRBV7-7	NA	TRBD2	CASSFDGEGTQYF	TGTGCTAGCAGCTTCGACGGGGAGGGTACGCAGTATTTT
TRBJ2-5	TRBV9	NA	NA	CASSVVGGETQYF	TGTGCCAGCAGCGTAGTTGGAGGAGAGACCCAGTACTTC
TRBJ2-3	TRBV4-1	NA	TRBD2	CASSSTSGGAEDTQYF	TGCGCCAGCAGCTCAACGTCCGGGGGGGCCGAAGATACGCAGTATTTT
TRBJ2-4	TRBV6-5	NA	TRBD2	CASSSGLAGTNIQYF	TGTGCCAGCAGCTCCGGACTAGCGGGAACAAACATTCAGTACTTC
TRBJ2-5	TRBV6-5	NA	NA	CASRSLATETQYF	TGTGCCAGCAGATCCCTAGCAACGGAGACCCAGTACTTC
TRBJ1-5	TRBV24-1	NA	TRBD1	CATSDRETGAAPQHF	TGTGCCACCAGTGATCGGGAGACAGGGGCGGCGCCCCAGCATTTT
TRBJ1-5	TRBV2	once	TRBD1	CASSAGGTGGSNQPQHF	TGTGCCAGCAGCGCAGGGGGGACAGGGGGCAGCAATCAGCCCCAGCATTTT
TRBJ2-3	TRBV7-3	NA	NA	CASSVTSTDTQYF	TGTGCCAGCAGCGTCACTAGCACAGATACGCAGTATTTT
TRBJ2-7	TRBV7-9	once	TRBD1	CASSSGTGTTNPSEQYF	TGTGCCAGCAGCTCCGGGACAGGTACTACCAATCCATCCGAGCAGTACTTC
TRBJ1-5	TRBV13	NA	TRBD1	CASSLGQGAVQPQHF	TGTGCCAGCAGCTTGGGACAGGGGGCGGTTCAGCCCCAGCATTTT
TRBJ1-4	TRBV15	NA	NA	CATTSAGEIEKLFF	TGTGCCACCACCTCCGCGGGCGAGATTGAAAAACTGTTTTTT
TRBJ1-3	TRBV7-8	NA	NA	CASSLPFSGNTIYF	TGTGCCAGCAGCTTACCATTCTCTGGAAACACCATATATTTT
TRBJ2-7	TRBV11-2	once	TRBD1	CASSWDRAYEQYF	TGTGCCAGCAGCTGGGACAGAGCCTACGAGCAGTACTTC
TRBJ1-2	TRBV2	NA	TRBD1	CASSWTGDEDGYTF	TGTGCCAGCAGCTGGACAGGGGACGAAGATGGCTACACCTTC
TRBJ2-7	TRBV11-2	NA	TRBD2	CASSSLGGKSYEQYF	TGTGCCAGCAGCTCCCTGGGGGGGAAATCGTACGAGCAGTACTTC
TRBJ2-5	TRBV29-1	once	TRBD2	CSVEDGAGEGTQYF	TGCAGCGTTGAAGATGGAGCGGGGGAGGGGACCCAGTACTTC
TRBJ2-1	TRBV5-1	once	TRBD2	CASSFEISGRVNEQFF	TGCGCCAGCAGCTTCGAGATTAGCGGGAGGGTTAATGAGCAGTTCTTC
TRBJ2-7	TRBV19	NA	TRBD1	CASSTGQGAYEQYF	TGTGCCAGTAGTACCGGACAGGGGGCATACGAGCAGTACTTC
TRBJ2-1	TRBV13	NA	NA	CASSLSLGSSYNEQFF	TGTGCCAGCAGCTTATCGCTAGGCAGCTCCTACAATGAGCAGTTCTTC
TRBJ1-6	TRBV9	once	NA	CASSARGNMKNSPLHF	TGTGCCAGCAGCGCAAGAGGGAATATGAAGAATTCACCCCTCCACTTT
TRBJ2-5	TRBV29-1	NA	NA	CSVGGGVRETQYF	TGCAGCGTTGGAGGGGGGGTTAGGGAGACCCAGTACTTC
TRBJ2-7	TRBV18	NA	TRBD2	CASSPRGLAGDYEQYF	TGTGCCAGCTCACCGCGGGGACTAGCGGGGGACTACGAGCAGTACTTC
TRBJ2-7	TRBV28	NA	NA	CASSLVYPPGQQYF	TGTGCCAGCAGTTTAGTATACCCCCCAGGGCAGCAGTACTTC
TRBJ2-7	TRBV4-2	few	NA	CASSFPGNSYEQYF	TGTGCCAGCAGCTTCCCGGGGAACTCCTACGAGCAGTACTTC
TRBJ1-1	TRBV28	NA	NA	CASRINPRGEAFF	TGTGCCAGCAGGATAAACCCCCGGGGGGAAGCTTTCTTT
TRBJ2-3	TRBV18	NA	TRBD2	CASSPLTSGRPEDTQYF	TGTGCCAGCTCACCGTTGACTAGCGGGAGACCTGAAGATACGCAGTATTTT
TRBJ2-7	TRBV13	NA	TRBD1	CASSFDRGRRYEQYF	TGTGCCAGCAGCTTCGACAGGGGGCGTCGGTACGAGCAGTACTTC
TRBJ2-1	TRBV9	NA	TRBD2	CASSVSGGQSYNEQFF	TGTGCCAGCAGCGTTAGCGGGGGCCAATCCTACAATGAGCAGTTCTTC
TRBJ1-6	TRBV9	NA	NA	CASSPGNSPLHF	TGTGCCAGCAGCCCCGGGAATTCACCCCTCCACTTT
TRBJ1-2	TRBV13	NA	TRBD1	CASSPLGTGGLGYTF	TGTGCCAGCAGCCCCCTTGGGACAGGGGGTTTGGGCTACACCTTC
TRBJ1-3	TRBV6-5	NA	TRBD1	CASSFDRAKGNTIYF	TGTGCCAGCAGTTTTGACAGGGCAAAAGGAAACACCATATATTTT
TRBJ2-7	TRBV18	few	NA	CASSPPGRGSSYEQYF	TGTGCCAGCTCACCACCGGGCAGGGGAAGCTCCTACGAGCAGTACTTC
TRBJ2-3	TRBV7-8	NA	TRBD2	CASSLEGLVVFTTDTQYF	TGTGCCAGCAGCTTAGAGGGACTAGTCGTTTTTACCACAGATACGCAGTATTTT
TRBJ2-7	TRBV5-1	NA	TRBD2	CASSLGTSTYEQYF	TGCGCCAGCAGCTTGGGGACTAGCACCTACGAGCAGTACTTC
TRBJ2-7	TRBV5-6	NA	TRBD2	CASAEGSSGFYEQYF	TGTGCCAGCGCGGAGGGGTCTAGCGGGTTCTACGAGCAGTACTTC
TRBJ1-5	TRBV19	few	NA	CASSKKTGRGEQPQHF	TGTGCCAGTAGTAAAAAGACAGGCCGAGGGGAGCAGCCCCAGCATTTT
TRBJ2-1	TRBV5-4	few	TRBD2	CASSLEGLAHEQFF	TGTGCCAGCAGCTTGGAGGGACTAGCACATGAGCAGTTCTTC
TRBJ2-2	TRBV27	once	NA	CASSLRTGTFAGELFF	TGTGCCAGCAGTCTCCGTACGGGTACGTTCGCCGGGGAGCTGTTTTTT
TRBJ1-4	TRBV27	NA	NA	CASSPAPTVNEKLFF	TGTGCCAGCAGCCCAGCCCCGACTGTTAATGAAAAACTGTTTTTT
TRBJ2-3	TRBV7-6	NA	TRBD2	CASSSLAGGTSTDTQYF	TGTGCCAGCAGCTCCTTGGCGGGAGGCACTAGCACAGATACGCAGTATTTT